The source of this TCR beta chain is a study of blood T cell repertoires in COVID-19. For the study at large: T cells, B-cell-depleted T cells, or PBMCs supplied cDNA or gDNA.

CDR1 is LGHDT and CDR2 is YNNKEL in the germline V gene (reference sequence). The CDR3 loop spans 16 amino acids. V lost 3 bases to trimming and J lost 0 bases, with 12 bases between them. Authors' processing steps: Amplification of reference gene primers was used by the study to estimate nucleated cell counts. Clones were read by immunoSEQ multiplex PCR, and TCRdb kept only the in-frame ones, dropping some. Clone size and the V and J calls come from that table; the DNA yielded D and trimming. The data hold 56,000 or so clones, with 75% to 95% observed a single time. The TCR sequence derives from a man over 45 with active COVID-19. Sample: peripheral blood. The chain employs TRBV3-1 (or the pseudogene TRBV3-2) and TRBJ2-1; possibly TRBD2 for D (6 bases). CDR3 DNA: TGTGCCAGCAGCCATGGAGGGTGGGGCTCCTACAATGAGCAGTTCTTC. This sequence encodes CASSHGGWGSYNEQFF.